This T cell receptor (beta chain) was sequenced during a study of blood T cell repertoires in COVID-19. Study-level background: T cells, B-cell-depleted T cells, or PBMCs supplied cDNA or gDNA.

Patients of the Seattle cohort, enrolled during active infection, were followed longitudinally. The authors' processing: Nucleated cell number was recorded as an estimate derived from reference gene primer amplification. Sequenced by immunoSEQ multiplex PCR; TCRdb stores in-frame clones only, minus some. V and J calls and clone size are those listed in that table; D and trimming were worked out from the DNA. Counted here are more than 95,000 clones, 81% occurring once; the ten biggest clones make up roughly a sixth. This receptor was identified in a man in his thirties or forties with COVID-19, enrolled during active disease. The sample consisted of peripheral blood.

Here the CDR3 reads CASSSSGGGLGAFF. CDR3 in DNA: TGTGCCAGCAGCTCCAGCGGAGGAGGACTGGGAGCTTTCTTT. The gene calls are TRBV11-2 and TRBJ1-1; D unclear. Trimming shortened V by 4 bases and J by 10 bases, and 19 bases separated the two germline ends. The CDR3 runs to 14 residues. Per the germline V gene, CDR1 is SGHAT and CDR2 is FQNNGV.